This TCR beta chain was recorded in a study of early T cells in non-severe SARS-CoV-2 infection. Study observations and caveats: VDJdb matches were skewed toward anti-spike CD8 T cell responses.

The germline V gene has CDR1 MNHNY and CDR2 SVGAGI (reference sequence). There are 18 residues in the CDR3. Trimming removed 2 bases from V and 4 bases from J; junction bases left unmatched: 8. This clonotype was detected many times. Its matching antigen is unknown. Individual cDNA molecules were tagged with unique molecular identifiers. TCRdb ran MiXCR on the 5' RACE reads and lists one entry per CDR3 protein. The sample contains about 35,000 distinct CDR3 sequences, about 5% of which appear only once. The sample consisted of whole blood. J is TRBJ2-1 and V is TRBV6-6; 13 bases are a match to TRBD2. The source is an adult who was a healthcare worker with PCR-confirmed SARS-CoV-2 infection or an uninfected control (not recorded which). CDR3 bases: TGTGCCAGCAGTTACCCGACCGGGACTAGCGGGACTTACAATGAGCAGTTCTTC. Translating gives CASSYPTGTSGTYNEQFF.